One sample yielded the 23 T cell receptor beta chains listed below, sequenced in a study of early T cells in non-severe SARS-CoV-2 infection. One entry per CDR3 protein, called by TCRdb with MiXCR from the 5' RACE reads. The repertoire holds 50,000 to 80,000 distinct CDR3 sequences, with almost 9% as singletons. This material consisted of whole blood, taken at baseline. These receptors all come from an adult who was a healthcare worker with PCR-confirmed SARS-CoV-2 infection or an uninfected control (not recorded which).

This clonotype was picked up many times. V and J are TRBV5-4 and TRBJ2-7; D is possibly TRBD1 (6 bases). The germline gives CDR1 SGHNT, CDR2 YYREEE (reference sequence). The V and J ends lost 7 bases and 6 bases respectively, with 14 bases between them. This CDR3 has 12 amino acids. Written as DNA, the CDR3 is TGTGCCAGCCGACAGGTCGCGGGCGAGCAGTACTTC. This gives the protein CASRQVAGEQYF.

This chain connects TRBV20-1 to TRBJ2-7; 11 bases are shared with TRBD2. This CDR3 spans 13 amino acids. Germline V CDR1 and CDR2: DFQATT, SNEGSKA (reference sequence). The V gene end was trimmed by 3 bases and the J gene end by 6 bases; junction bases not matched to a gene: 4. The CDR3 sequence: CSARPGTSGEQYF. The CDR3, as DNA: TGCAGTGCTAGGCCCGGGACTAGCGGCGAGCAGTACTTC.

The chain couples TRBV12-2 to TRBJ2-1; TRBD1 is the table's D call and was not checked against the DNA. TRBV12-2 is described as a pseudogene. The CDR3 is 21 amino acids. CDR3 DNA sequence: TGTGCAAGTCGCTTAGCGACCGGGAATCTTAGAGCCCATCCCACATACAATGAGCAGTTCTTC. Amino acids: CASRLATGNLRAHPTYNEQFF.

This clonotype was seen only a few times. The rearrangement links TRBV7-6 to TRBJ2-3; 7 nucleotides match TRBD2. CDR1 and CDR2 from the germline V gene are SGHVS and FNYEAQ. The junction had 3 bases not matched to a gene; V was cut back by 3 bases and J by 3 bases. The CDR3 consists of 14 residues. The CDR3 DNA sequence: TGTGCCAGCAGCTTTGGCGGGAGAACAGATACGCAGTATTTT. Protein: CASSFGGRTDTQYF. The whole variable domain, remainder taken from reference TRBV7-6 and TRBJ2-3, is GAGVSQSPRYKVTKRGQDVALRCDPISGHVSLYWYRQALGQGPEFLTYFNYEAQQDKSGLPNDRFSAERPEGSISTLTIQRTEQRDSAMYRCASSFGGRTDTQYFGPGTRLTVL.

This clonotype was seen many times. The chain is built from TRBV7-3 and TRBJ1-1; no firm D call. The V gene's germline CDR1 is SGHTA and CDR2 FQGTGA. This CDR3 spans 15 amino acids. V was shortened by 5 bases and J by 0 bases, with 13 bases between the two germline ends. CDR3 DNA sequence: TGTGCCAGCAGCCCTCGACGGATACTGAACACTGAAGCTTTCTTT. This sequence encodes CASSPRRILNTEAFF.

The sample holds one count of this clonotype. V is TRBV3-1 and J is TRBJ2-7; TRBD2 matches 8 bases. Losses at the gene ends were 8 bases for V and 6 bases for J; bases not matched to a gene: 6. Germline lookup yields CDR1 LGHDT and CDR2 YNNKEL (reference sequence). There are 12 residues in the CDR3. CDR3 DNA: TGTGCCAGCGGGGCGCTAGCGGGCGAGCAGTACTTC. This encodes CASGALAGEQYF.

The J gene is TRBJ1-1, the V gene TRBV6-2 or TRBV6-3; 8 bases are a match to TRBD1. CDR3 size: 14 residues. Germline V gene sequence: CDR1 MNHEY, CDR2 SVGEGT. V shed 6 bases, J shed 5 bases, and the junction held 8 bases outside the gene matches. CDR3 amino acids: CASSDRGGFTEAFF. CDR3 coding DNA: TGTGCCAGCAGCGACAGGGGAGGTTTTACTGAAGCTTTCTTT.

The chain joins TRBV20-1 to TRBJ1-5; perhaps TRBD1 as D (6 bases). Trimming pared 3 bases from V and 1 base from J, leaving 7 bases between. The CDR3 runs to 13 residues. Germline V lookup: CDR1 DFQATT, CDR2 SNEGSKA (reference sequence). CDR3 sequence reads: CSASRGSNQPQHF. CDR3 coding DNA: TGCAGTGCTAGCAGGGGAAGCAATCAGCCCCAGCATTTT.

The sample holds a few counts of this clonotype. This chain connects TRBV7-6 to TRBJ2-3, with D uncertain. CDR3 length: 15 amino acids. Germline loops: CDR1 SGHVS, CDR2 FNYEAQ. With 0 bases removed from V and 2 bases from J, the gap between germline ends came to 9 bases. The CDR3 is CASSLALQPTDTQYF. CDR3 nucleotide sequence: TGTGCCAGCAGCTTAGCGCTACAGCCCACAGATACGCAGTATTTT.

The chain uses TRBV7-2 and TRBJ2-7, with 9 bases fitting TRBD2. Germline V CDR1 and CDR2: SGHTA, FQGNSA. J lost 3 bases, V lost 1 base, and 4 bases had no gene match. This CDR3 region has 15 residues. For the CDR3, the DNA is TGTGCCAGCAGCTTAGAAGCGGGAGGACACTACGAGCAGTACTTC. It encodes CASSLEAGGHYEQYF.

This sequence joins TRBV5-7 and TRBJ1-5, with unresolved D. TRBV5-7 is noted as an ORF with a role that remains uncertain. Trimming left V 5 bases short and J 3 bases short, with 9 bases between. The CDR3 spans 13 residues. Here the CDR3 reads CASSQRDNQPQHF. In DNA, the CDR3 is TGTGCCAGCAGTCAGAGGGACAATCAGCCCCAGCATTTT.

The gene calls are TRBV20-1 and TRBJ2-5; the D gene could be TRBD1 or TRBD2 (6 bases each). V lost 3 bases to trimming and J lost 5 bases, with 19 bases between them. CDR1 is DFQATT, CDR2 SNEGSKA, per germline (reference sequence). The CDR3 is 15 amino acids. Written as DNA, the CDR3 is TGCAGTGCTAGTCCGGGAGACAGGTGGGGGGAGACCCAGTACTTC. It specifies CSASPGDRWGETQYF.

This clonotype was found many times. The CDR3 here is CASNRGGDNEQFF. CDR3 bases: TGCGCCAGCAACCGCGGGGGGGACAATGAGCAGTTCTTC. The chain recombines TRBV5-1 with TRBJ2-1; TRBD2 agrees at 9 bases. This CDR3 has 13 residues. V was pared by 6 bases and J by 5 bases, with 3 bases of the junction left unmatched. CDR1 and CDR2 (germline): SGHRS, YFSETQ.

Ten or more counts support this clonotype. The chain has TRBV7-7 and TRBJ2-2; TRBD1 aligns across 8 bases. The CDR3 consists of 15 residues. From germline, CDR1 is SSHAT and CDR2 FNYEAQ (reference sequence). CDR3 nucleotide sequence: TGTGCTAGCTCGGGTCGGCAGGGGGCAACCGGGGAGCTGTTTTTT. Translating it yields CASSGRQGATGELFF.

This clonotype has a handful of counts. The V gene is TRBV6-1, the J gene TRBJ1-5; perhaps TRBD1 as D (5 bases). Between the trimmed V and J ends, which lost 6 bases and 4 bases, there was a span of 13 bases. CDR1 MNHNS and CDR2 SASEGT come from the germline V gene. This CDR3 is built from 14 residues. CDR3 protein: CASRTQGINQPQHF. The CDR3 bases are TGTGCCAGCAGAACCCAGGGAATTAATCAGCCCCAGCATTTT.

Ten or more counts support this clonotype. V gene TRBV3-1 combines with J gene TRBJ2-7, with 9 bases aligning to TRBD2. V lost 1 base and J lost 5; bases outside the gene matches: 6. The CDR3 spans 15 residues. CDR1 is LGHDT, CDR2 YNNKEL, per germline (reference sequence). The CDR3 region is CASSQVTSGYDEQYF. CDR3 sequence (DNA): TGTGCCAGCAGCCAAGTCACTAGCGGGTACGACGAGCAGTACTTC.

This clonotype has more than one count but fewer than ten. J is TRBJ2-1 and V is TRBV6-2 or TRBV6-3; 11 nucleotides align to TRBD2. This CDR3 is 16 amino acids long. CDR1 is MNHEY and CDR2 is SVGEGT in the germline V gene. Germline trimming cut 6 bases from V and 12 bases from J; bases unmatched to any gene: 16. CDR3 nucleotide sequence: TGTGCCAGCAGCCCTTACCGACTAGCGGGAAGGGGTGGGCAGTTCTTC. This sequence encodes CASSPYRLAGRGGQFF.

This clonotype was seen only a few times. The CDR3 spells CASSPTGTGEETQYF. The DNA for the CDR3 is TGTGCCAGCAGCCCTACAGGGACAGGGGAAGAGACCCAGTACTTC. This sequence joins TRBV7-2 and TRBJ2-5; the match to TRBD1 covers 10 bases. The length of the CDR3 is 15 residues. V was pared by 5 bases and J by 3 bases, with 6 bases of the junction left unmatched. Germline V gene sequence: CDR1 SGHTA, CDR2 FQGNSA.

In the case of this clonotype: Sequence at one end of the junction differs from germline and may be a read error. This chain joins TRBV20-1 and TRBJ2-2, with 8 nucleotides matching TRBD1. CDR1 and CDR2 from the germline V gene are DFQATT and SNEGSKA (reference sequence). This CDR3 has 16 residues. This CDR3 is CSAGGAWTGNPGELFF. For the CDR3, the DNA is TGCAGTGCTGGAGGGGCGTGGACAGGGAACCCCGGGGAGCTGTTTTTT.

J is TRBJ2-5 and V is TRBV12-3 or TRBV12-4; D remains ambiguous. This CDR3 region has 12 residues. Trimming pared 3 bases from V and 3 bases from J, leaving 5 bases between. The CDR3 here is CASSFNEETQYF. Written as DNA, the CDR3 is TGTGCCAGCAGTTTCAATGAAGAGACCCAGTACTTC.

This clonotype appeared many times. This sequence joins TRBV10-3 and TRBJ2-6; possible D gene TRBD2, 5 bases. CDR3 length equals 14 residues. Germline lookup yields CDR1 ENHRY and CDR2 SYGVKD. The V and J ends lost 10 bases and 3 bases respectively, with 13 bases between them. Here the CDR3 reads CATGEMVGANVLTF. In nucleotides, the CDR3 is TGTGCCACCGGGGAGATGGTTGGGGCCAACGTCCTGACTTTC.

The chain employs TRBV19 and TRBJ2-1, with D possibly matching TRBD2 (6 bases). The CDR3 has 14 residues. The germline V and J ends were trimmed by 3 bases and 9 bases, with 15 bases remaining between them. Germline loops: CDR1 LNHDA, CDR2 SQIVND (reference sequence). The CDR3 DNA sequence: TGTGCCAGTAGTATCAATGGGGAGGCGGGTGAGCAGTTCTTC. Encoded protein: CASSINGEAGEQFF.

This clonotype has at least ten counts. The CDR3 nucleotides read TGTGCCAGCAGGGCCGGGACTAGGACCGATGAGCAGTTCTTC. Its protein product is CASRAGTRTDEQFF. The chain employs TRBV6-9 and TRBJ2-1; the match to TRBD2 covers 8 bases. This CDR3 is 14 amino acids long. The ends lost 6 bases at V and 8 bases at J; junction bases unmatched: 9. Germline loops: CDR1 MNHGY, CDR2 SVAAGI.